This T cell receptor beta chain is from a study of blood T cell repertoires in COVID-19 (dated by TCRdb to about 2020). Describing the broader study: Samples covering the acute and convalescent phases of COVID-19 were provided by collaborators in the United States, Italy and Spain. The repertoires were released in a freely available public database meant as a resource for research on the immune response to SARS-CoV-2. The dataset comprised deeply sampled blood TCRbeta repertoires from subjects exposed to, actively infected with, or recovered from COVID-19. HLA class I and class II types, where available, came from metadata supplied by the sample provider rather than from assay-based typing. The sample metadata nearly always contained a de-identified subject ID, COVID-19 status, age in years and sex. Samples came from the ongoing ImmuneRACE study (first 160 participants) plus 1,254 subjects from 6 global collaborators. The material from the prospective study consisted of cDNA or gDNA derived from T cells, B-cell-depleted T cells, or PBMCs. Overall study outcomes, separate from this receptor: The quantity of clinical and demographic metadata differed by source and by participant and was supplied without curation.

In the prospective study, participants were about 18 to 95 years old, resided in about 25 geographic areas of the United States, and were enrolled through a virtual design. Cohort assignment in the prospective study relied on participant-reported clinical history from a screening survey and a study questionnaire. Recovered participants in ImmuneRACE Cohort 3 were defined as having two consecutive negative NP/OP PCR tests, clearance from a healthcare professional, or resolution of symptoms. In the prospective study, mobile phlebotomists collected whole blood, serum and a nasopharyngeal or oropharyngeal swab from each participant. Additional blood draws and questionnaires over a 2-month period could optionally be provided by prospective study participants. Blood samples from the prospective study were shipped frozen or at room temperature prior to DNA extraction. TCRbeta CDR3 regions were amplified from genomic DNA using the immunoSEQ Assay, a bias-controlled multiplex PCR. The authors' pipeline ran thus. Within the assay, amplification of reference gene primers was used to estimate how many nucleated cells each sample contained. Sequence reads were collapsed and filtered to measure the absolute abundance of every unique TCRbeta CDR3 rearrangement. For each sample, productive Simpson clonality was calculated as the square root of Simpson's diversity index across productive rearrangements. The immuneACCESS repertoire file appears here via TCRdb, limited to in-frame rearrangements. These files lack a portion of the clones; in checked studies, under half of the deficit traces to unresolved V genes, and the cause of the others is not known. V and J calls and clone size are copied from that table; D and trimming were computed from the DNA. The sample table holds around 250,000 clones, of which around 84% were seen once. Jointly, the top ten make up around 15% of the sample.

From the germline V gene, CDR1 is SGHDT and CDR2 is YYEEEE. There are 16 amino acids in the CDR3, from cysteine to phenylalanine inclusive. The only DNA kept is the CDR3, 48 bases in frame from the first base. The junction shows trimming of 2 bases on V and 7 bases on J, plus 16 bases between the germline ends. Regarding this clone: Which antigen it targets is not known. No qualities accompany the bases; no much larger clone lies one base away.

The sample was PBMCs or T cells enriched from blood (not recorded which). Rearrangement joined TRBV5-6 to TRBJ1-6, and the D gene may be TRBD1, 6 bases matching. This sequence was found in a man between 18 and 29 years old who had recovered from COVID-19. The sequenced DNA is TGTGCCAGCAGCTTAGCCAGGGGTGGGTTCAATTCACCCCTCCACTTT. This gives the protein CASSLARGGFNSPLHF.